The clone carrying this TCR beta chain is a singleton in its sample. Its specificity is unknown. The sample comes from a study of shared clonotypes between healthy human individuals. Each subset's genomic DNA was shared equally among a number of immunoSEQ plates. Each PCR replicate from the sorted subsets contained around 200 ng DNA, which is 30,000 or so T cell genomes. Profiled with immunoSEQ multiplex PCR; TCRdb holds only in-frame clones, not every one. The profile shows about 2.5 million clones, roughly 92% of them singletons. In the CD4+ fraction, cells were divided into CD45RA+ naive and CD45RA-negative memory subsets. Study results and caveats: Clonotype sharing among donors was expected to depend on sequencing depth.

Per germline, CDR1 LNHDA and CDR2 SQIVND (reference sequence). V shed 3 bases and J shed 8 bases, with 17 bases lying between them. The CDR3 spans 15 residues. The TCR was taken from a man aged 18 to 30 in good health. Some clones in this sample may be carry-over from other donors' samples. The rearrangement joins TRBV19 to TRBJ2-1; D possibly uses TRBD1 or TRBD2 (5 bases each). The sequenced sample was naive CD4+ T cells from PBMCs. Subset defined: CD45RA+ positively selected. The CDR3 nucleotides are TGTGCCAGTAGTATCCCGGGACCCCCCACCTATGAGCAGTTCTTC. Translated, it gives CASSIPGPPTYEQFF. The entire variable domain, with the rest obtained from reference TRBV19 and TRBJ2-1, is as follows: DGGITQSPKYLFRKEGQNVTLSCEQNLNHDAMYWYRQDPGQGLRLIYYSQIVNDFQKGDIAEGYSVSREKKESFPLTVTSAQKNPTAFYLCASSIPGPPTYEQFFGPGTRLTVL.